These 18 T cell receptor beta chains were all obtained from the same sample, sequenced in a study of cytomegalovirus exposure and HLA in healthy donors. 13 Jbeta primers and 60 Vbeta primers were used for the PCR. TCRdb's copy holds only in-frame clones and misses some; the assay was immunoSEQ multiplex PCR. The profile shows more than 110,000 clones, about 75% of them singletons. Sequenced input: PBMCs. These receptors were taken from a man between 18 and 29 years old in good health and CMV-seronegative.

This clone was found many times. The genes are TRBV4-2 and TRBJ2-7, with 7 bases matching TRBD1. Germline lookup yields CDR1 LGHNA and CDR2 YNFKEQ. The CDR3 is 15 residues long. Unmatched junction bases numbered 2, after V lost 0 bases and J lost 0 bases. Here the CDR3 DNA reads TGTGCCAGCAGCCAAGAGACAGGGAGCTCCTACGAGCAGTACTTC. It translates to CASSQETGSSYEQYF.

The chain has TRBV5-1 and TRBJ2-3; TRBD2 agrees at 9 bases. Germline loops: CDR1 SGHRS, CDR2 YFSETQ. This CDR3 is built from 14 residues. The J segment lost 7 bases and the V segment lost 6 bases, leaving 9 bases of the junction unmatched. The DNA for the CDR3 is TGCGCCAGCAACTCCGGGACTAGCAGTTATACGCAGTATTTT. Residues: CASNSGTSSYTQYF.

The V gene is TRBV7-9, the J gene TRBJ2-3, with 11 nucleotides matching TRBD2. The CDR3 totals 15 residues. V lost 3 bases to trimming and J lost 6 bases; unmatched junction nucleotides: 5. The germline V gene encodes CDR1 SEHNR and CDR2 FQNEAQ (reference sequence). The CDR3 bases are TGTGCCAGCAGCTTTAGCGGGGGGGCCTTGGATACGCAGTATTTT. Residues: CASSFSGGALDTQYF.

This clone was picked up one time. The chain combines TRBV7-9 with TRBJ2-2; no reliable D call. This CDR3 is built from 14 residues. V was clipped by 7 bases and J by 1 base, with 10 bases between them. In germline, CDR1 is SEHNR, CDR2 FQNEAQ (reference sequence). This chain's CDR3 is CASTLRMNTGELFF. The CDR3 DNA reads as TGTGCCAGCACGCTGCGGATGAACACCGGGGAGCTGTTTTTT.

The chain combines TRBV6-5 with TRBJ1-1, with D hard to call. The V and J ends lost 5 bases and 5 bases respectively, with 9 bases between them. Germline V gives CDR1 MNHEY, CDR2 SVGAGI. The CDR3 runs 12 residues. Written as DNA, the CDR3 is TGTGCCAGCAGTAGACACCAAACTGAAGCTTTCTTT. This translates into CASSRHQTEAFF.

Here the CDR3 reads CASSLGQRNSPLHF. The CDR3 DNA reads as TGTGCCAGCAGCCTCGGACAGCGGAATTCACCCCTCCACTTT. The chain is built from TRBV7-3 and TRBJ1-6, with TRBD1 as a possible D gene (6 bases). The CDR3 spans 14 residues. Trimming shortened V by 5 bases and J by 7 bases, and 12 bases separated the two germline ends. Looked up from germline, CDR1 is SGHTA and CDR2 is FQGTGA.

The rearrangement uses TRBV5-4 and TRBJ2-2; D ambiguous. V lost 2 bases and J lost 6, with 8 bases in between. The CDR3 consists of 13 residues. Germline V gives CDR1 SGHNT, CDR2 YYREEE (reference sequence). CDR3 amino acids: CASSFEYPGELFF. The CDR3 region has the DNA TGTGCCAGCAGCTTCGAGTATCCCGGGGAGCTGTTTTTT.

V is TRBV5-1 and J is TRBJ2-5; 7 bases match TRBD2. The CDR3 contains 16 residues. Trimming took 2 bases from V and 5 from J; bases not matched to a gene: 12. CDR1 is SGHRS, CDR2 YFSETQ, per germline. CDR3 coding DNA: TGCGCCAGCAGCTTCGACGGGAGGTTTAGTGGGGAGACCCAGTACTTC. This gives the protein CASSFDGRFSGETQYF.

There are a few counts of this clone. The rearrangement links TRBV5-1 to TRBJ1-6; no clear D. The germline CDR1 and CDR2 sequences are SGHRS and YFSETQ. V dropped 2 bases and J dropped 5 bases, with 11 bases sitting between them. This CDR3 has 15 amino acids. CDR3: CASSLIAGDNSPLHF. The CDR3 DNA reads as TGCGCCAGCAGCTTAATTGCGGGCGATAATTCACCCCTCCACTTT.

Comments on this clone: At one boundary the junction diverges from the germline segment, which might be a read error. The chain carries TRBV7-9 and TRBJ2-7; 11 nucleotides align to TRBD2. Germline assignment: CDR1 SEHNR and CDR2 FQNEAQ (reference sequence). The CDR3 sequence is 15 residues long. CDR3 in DNA: TGTTCCAGCAGCGTCACTAGCGGGGGCTCCTACGAGCAGTACTTC. This encodes CSSSVTSGGSYEQYF. The whole variable domain, remainder taken from reference TRBV7-9 and TRBJ2-7, is DTGVSQNPRHKITKRGQNVTFRCDPISEHNRLYWYRQTLGQGPEFLTYFQNEAQLEKSRLLSDRFSAERPKGSFSTLEIQRTEQGDSAMYLCSSSVTSGGSYEQYFGPGTRLTVT.

J is TRBJ1-4 and V is TRBV15; the D gene is possibly TRBD1 (5 bases). The V and J ends lost 5 bases and 1 base respectively, with 17 bases between them. Looked up from germline, CDR1 is LNHNV and CDR2 is YYDKDF (reference sequence). The CDR3 covers 17 residues. Here the CDR3 reads CATSSQSWGVTNEKLFF. Here the CDR3 DNA reads TGTGCCACCAGCTCCCAAAGTTGGGGGGTAACTAATGAAAAACTGTTTTTT.

The V gene is TRBV4-1, the J gene TRBJ1-1, with D uncertain. The CDR3 is 13 residues long. V lost 0 bases and J 5 bases, leaving 7 bases between the germline ends. Germline V gives CDR1 MGHRA, CDR2 YSYEKL. The CDR3 DNA reads TGCGCCAGCAGCCAAGATTTCCTAACTGAAGCTTTCTTT. It encodes CASSQDFLTEAFF.

This clone was observed once. V gene TRBV10-1 combines with J gene TRBJ2-1; 9 nucleotides align to TRBD2. The J segment lost 9 bases and the V segment lost 4 bases, leaving 7 bases of the junction unmatched. Germline V CDR1 and CDR2: WNHNN, SYGVQD (reference sequence). This CDR3 spans 14 amino acids. The CDR3 coding sequence is TGCGCCAGCAGTGGAAGGGGACTAGCTGGTGAGCAGTTCTTC. Amino acid sequence: CASSGRGLAGEQFF.

V gene TRBV6-1 combines with J gene TRBJ1-4; D gene uncertain. This CDR3 region has 15 residues. Germline values: CDR1 MNHNS, CDR2 SASEGT. The V end was cut by 1 base, the J end by 0 bases, with 6 bases between. CDR3 loop: CASSEVQATNEKLFF. CDR3 coding DNA: TGTGCCAGCAGTGAAGTTCAGGCAACTAATGAAAAACTGTTTTTT.

The chain carries TRBV5-4 and TRBJ2-1; possibly TRBD2 for D (5 bases). V was shortened by 2 bases and J by 6 bases, with 9 bases between the two germline ends. Germline CDR1 and CDR2: SGHNT and YYREEE (reference sequence). This CDR3 is built from 13 residues. This CDR3 is CASSFPSSNEQFF. CDR3 DNA: TGTGCCAGCAGCTTCCCTAGCTCCAATGAGCAGTTCTTC.

The genes are TRBV10-3 and TRBJ2-7; D may be TRBD1 (6 bases). Deletions cut 6 bases from V and 3 bases from J, with 18 bases between. Germline V lookup: CDR1 ENHRY, CDR2 SYGVKD. The CDR3 loop spans 15 amino acids. CDR3 region: CAIRDSAFGDYEQYF. The CDR3, as DNA: TGTGCCATCAGGGACAGTGCTTTCGGGGACTACGAGCAGTACTTC.

The rearrangement joins TRBV7-8 to TRBJ2-3; the match to TRBD2 covers 10 bases. V was pared by 2 bases and J by 1 base, with 0 bases of the junction left unmatched. In germline, CDR1 is SGHVS, CDR2 FQNEAQ. This CDR3 has 15 residues. CDR3 in DNA: TGTGCCAGCAGCTTACTAGCGGGAGGCACAGATACGCAGTATTTT. Amino acids: CASSLLAGGTDTQYF. The entire variable domain, with the rest obtained from reference TRBV7-8 and TRBJ2-3, is as follows: GAGVSQSPRYKVAKRGQDVALRCDPISGHVSLFWYQQALGQGPEFLTYFQNEAQLDKSGLPSDRFFAERPEGSVSTLKIQRTQQEDSAVYLCASSLLAGGTDTQYFGPGTRLTVL.

This clone was recorded a few times. The V and J genes are TRBV10-1 and TRBJ2-7; D uncertain. CDR3 length: 12 amino acids. V lost 3 bases, J lost 6 bases, and 9 bases lay in between. The germline gives CDR1 WNHNN, CDR2 SYGVQD (reference sequence). As DNA, the CDR3 is TGCGCCAGCAGTGAAAATCTCGGCGAGCAGTACTTC. Translation: CASSENLGEQYF.